Presented here are 15 T cell receptor beta chains from one specimen sequenced in a study of long-term antiretroviral therapy in people with HIV. The assay, immunoSEQ v3.0, was run at survey level. Here immunoSEQ multiplex PCR was the method, and the copy in TCRdb shows in-frame clones only, minus some. The sample consists of roughly 37,000 clones, 80% of them appearing once. Specimen: unsorted PBMCs, collected 3.4 years after starting antiretroviral therapy. The receptors come from a man under 40 with HIV.

The CDR3 nucleotides read TGTGCCAGCAGTGGAGAGGACAGGGTCCCCAATCAGCCCCAGCATTTT. This sequence encodes CASSGEDRVPNQPQHF. The genes are TRBV2 and TRBJ1-5; 8 bases are shared with TRBD1. The germline V gene has CDR1 SNHLY and CDR2 FYNNEI. This CDR3 has 16 amino acids. V shed 4 bases, J shed 3 bases, and the junction held 8 bases outside the gene matches.

This rearrangement joins TRBV11-1 to TRBJ2-7; D might be TRBD2 (6 bases). With 1 base removed from V and 6 bases from J, the gap between germline ends came to 10 bases. CDR3 length: 13 amino acids. Looked up from germline, CDR1 is SGHAT and CDR2 is FQDESV (reference sequence). CDR3 region: CASSLGRETEQYF. The CDR3 DNA is TGTGCCAGCAGCTTAGGCCGGGAGACCGAGCAGTACTTC.

This chain links TRBV29-1 with TRBJ1-1; D gene unclear. Germline V gives CDR1 SQVTM, CDR2 ANQGSEA. V was pared by 7 bases and J by 1 base, with 16 bases between. The CDR3 runs to 14 residues. The CDR3 loop reads CSAQNAVSNTEAFF. The DNA of the CDR3 is TGCAGCGCTCAGAATGCAGTTTCGAACACTGAAGCTTTCTTT. The whole variable domain, remainder taken from reference TRBV29-1 and TRBJ1-1, is SAVISQKPSRDICQRGTSLTIQCQVDSQVTMMFWYRQQPGQSLTLIATANQGSEATYESGFVIDKFPISRPNLTFSTLTVSNMSPEDSSIYLCSAQNAVSNTEAFFGQGTRLTVV.

This clone was recorded once. The chain couples TRBV18 to TRBJ2-2; D not certain. This CDR3 region has 15 residues. Germline assignment: CDR1 KGHSH and CDR2 LQKENI. Trimming left V 0 bases short and J 4 bases short, with 9 bases between. CDR3 DNA sequence: TGTGCCAGCTCACCACCGGCAGGCCTCACCGGGGAGCTGTTTTTT. It is translated as CASSPPAGLTGELFF. The entire variable domain, with the rest obtained from reference TRBV18 and TRBJ2-2, is as follows: NAGVMQNPRHLVRRRGQEARLRCSPMKGHSHVYWYRQLPEEGLKFMVYLQKENIIDESGMPKERFSAEFPKEGPSILRIQQVVRGDSAAYFCASSPPAGLTGELFFGEGSRLTVL.

The CDR3 coding sequence is TGTGCCAGCAGTGAAAGAGGGGAGGCCTATGGCTACACCTTC. Translation gives CASSERGEAYGYTF. The V gene is TRBV6-1, the J gene TRBJ1-2; D possibly corresponds to TRBD1 (5 bases). Trimming pared 2 bases from V and 4 bases from J, leaving 11 bases between. In germline, CDR1 is MNHNS, CDR2 SASEGT. This CDR3 has 14 amino acids.

The V call is TRBV6-1, the J call TRBJ2-2; D remains unclear. Germline CDR1 MNHNS, CDR2 SASEGT. Trimming stripped 6 bases from V and 6 bases from J, with 17 bases between. This CDR3 is built from 15 residues. The CDR3 loop is CASSLWSSVAGELFF. The CDR3 coding sequence is TGTGCCAGCAGCCTCTGGAGTTCGGTGGCCGGGGAGCTGTTTTTT.

The chain joins TRBV2 to TRBJ1-4; a possible D gene is TRBD1 (6 bases). Per the germline V gene, CDR1 is SNHLY and CDR2 is FYNNEI. The CDR3 has 13 amino acids. Trimming left V 10 bases short and J 8 bases short, with 17 bases between. CDR3: CATRRGLAEKLFF. Here the CDR3 DNA reads TGTGCCACCAGGAGGGGGTTAGCGGAAAAACTGTTTTTT. The variable domain in full, with the rest retrieved from reference TRBV2 and TRBJ1-4, is EPEVTQTPSHQVTQMGQEVILRCVPISNHLYFYWYRQILGQKVEFLVSFYNNEISEKSEIFDDQFSVERPDGSNFTLKIRSTKLEDSAMYFCATRRGLAEKLFFGSGTQLSVL.

V gene TRBV20-1 combines with J gene TRBJ2-1, with no clear D. The ends were cut back, 0 bases at V and 14 bases at J, with 11 bases in the middle. The CDR3 runs 11 residues. The germline gives CDR1 DFQATT, CDR2 SNEGSKA (reference sequence). The CDR3 spells CSARDRRTEFF. The CDR3 bases are TGCAGTGCTAGAGATAGAAGGACGGAGTTCTTC.

This clone was counted once. The chain uses TRBV25-1 and TRBJ1-5; D is unresolved. The ends were cut back, 0 bases at V and 0 bases at J, with 6 bases in the middle. Germline CDR1 is MGHDK and CDR2 is SYGVNS. This CDR3 comprises 15 residues. The CDR3 reads CASSEYWASNQPQHF. The CDR3 DNA reads TGTGCCAGCAGTGAATATTGGGCTAGCAATCAGCCCCAGCATTTT.

The chain links TRBV6-5 to TRBJ2-3; no clear D gene. CDR3 length: 15 amino acids. Trimming pared 6 bases from V and 0 bases from J, leaving 13 bases between. Germline CDR1 reads MNHEY; CDR2 reads SVGAGI. The chain's CDR3 is CASRYRASSTDTQYF. In nucleotides, the CDR3 is TGTGCCAGCAGATACCGGGCCTCTAGCACAGATACGCAGTATTTT.

The chain joins TRBV6-6 to TRBJ2-2; TRBD2 aligns across 7 bases. V gave up 2 bases and J gave up 6 bases; unmatched junction bases: 6. Looked up from germline, CDR1 is MNHNY and CDR2 is SVGAGI (reference sequence). The length of the CDR3 is 15 residues. CDR3 bases: TGTGCCAGCAGTTACCAAGGGGAGGGCTCCGGGGAGCTGTTTTTT. The encoded protein is CASSYQGEGSGELFF.

The gene calls are TRBV7-2 and TRBJ2-7; TRBD2 matches at 7 bases. The V and J ends lost 5 bases and 3 bases, in that order; junction bases with no gene match: 13. The germline V gene has CDR1 SGHTA and CDR2 FQGNSA. This CDR3 is built from 16 residues. In nucleotides, the CDR3 is TGTGCCAGCAGCGGGGGGAGGGCAGGCCGCAACTACGAGCAGTACTTC. Translating gives CASSGGRAGRNYEQYF.

The chain links TRBV28 to TRBJ1-2; possibly TRBD1 for D (5 bases). The germline V gene has CDR1 MDHEN and CDR2 SYDVKM. Trimming pared 6 bases from V and 3 bases from J, leaving 11 bases between. There are 13 residues in the CDR3. CDR3: CASSVGPDYGYTF. The CDR3 DNA follows: TGTGCCAGCAGCGTGGGACCTGACTATGGCTACACCTTC.

CDR3 amino acids: CAWSVAPAGLSRSGYTF. In DNA, the CDR3 is TGTGCCTGGAGTGTGGCCCCAGCGGGCTTGTCGAGGAGTGGCTACACCTTC. This sequence joins TRBV30 and TRBJ1-2; D not resolved. The CDR3 loop spans 17 amino acids. Trimming pared 0 bases from V and 7 bases from J, leaving 24 bases between. Germline CDR1 GTSNPN, CDR2 SVGIG (reference sequence).

The chain recombines TRBV5-1 with TRBJ2-1; 7 bases align to TRBD2. This CDR3 is 14 amino acids long. V gave up 2 bases and J gave up 7 bases; unmatched junction bases: 6. CDR1 SGHRS and CDR2 YFSETQ come from the germline V gene. The CDR3 spells CASSLWGGLNEQFF. CDR3 in DNA: TGCGCCAGCAGCTTATGGGGGGGACTAAATGAGCAGTTCTTC. The full variable domain, its missing parts supplied by reference TRBV5-1 and TRBJ2-1, is KAGVTQTPRYLIKTRGQQVTLSCSPISGHRSVSWYQQTPGQGLQFLFEYFSETQRNKGNFPGRFSGRQFSNSRSEMNVSTLELGDSALYLCASSLWGGLNEQFFGPGTRLTVL.